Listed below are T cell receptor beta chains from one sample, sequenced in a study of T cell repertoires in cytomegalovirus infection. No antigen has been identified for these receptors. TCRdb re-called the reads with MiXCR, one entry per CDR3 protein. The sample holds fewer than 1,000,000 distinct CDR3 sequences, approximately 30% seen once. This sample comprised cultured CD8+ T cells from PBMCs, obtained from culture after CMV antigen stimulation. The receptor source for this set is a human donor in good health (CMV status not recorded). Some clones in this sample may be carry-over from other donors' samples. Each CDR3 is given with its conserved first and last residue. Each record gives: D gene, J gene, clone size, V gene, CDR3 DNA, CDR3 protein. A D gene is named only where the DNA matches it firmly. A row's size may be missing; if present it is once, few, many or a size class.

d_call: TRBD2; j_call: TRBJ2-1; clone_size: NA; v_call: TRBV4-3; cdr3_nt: TGCGCCAGCAGCCCGGAGAGGGACTACTACAATGAGCAGTTCTTC; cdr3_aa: CASSPERDYYNEQFF
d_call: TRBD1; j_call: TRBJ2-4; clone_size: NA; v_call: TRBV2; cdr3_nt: TGTGCCAGCAGTGAATTAACCTACGCAGGGGGAGCCAAAAACATTCAGTACTTC; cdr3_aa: CASSELTYAGGAKNIQYF
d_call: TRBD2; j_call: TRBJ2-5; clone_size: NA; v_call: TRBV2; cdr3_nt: TGTGCCAGCAGTGGACTAGCGGGGGGCCTGTCCACAGGGACCCAGTACTTC; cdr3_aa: CASSGLAGGLSTGTQYF
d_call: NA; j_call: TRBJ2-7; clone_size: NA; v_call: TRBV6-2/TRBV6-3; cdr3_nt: TGTGCCAGCAGTATCAGCGACTACGAGCAGTACTTC; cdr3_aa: CASSISDYEQYF
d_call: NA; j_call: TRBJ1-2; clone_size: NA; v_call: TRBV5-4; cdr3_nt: TGTGCCAGCAGCGACCGCGTAGCTCATAACTATGGCTACACCTTC; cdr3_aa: CASSDRVAHNYGYTF
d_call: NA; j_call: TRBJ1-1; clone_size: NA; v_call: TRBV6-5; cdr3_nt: TGTGCCAGCAGTTACTCGAGTTCTTTCGGGGAAGCTTTCTTT; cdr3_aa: CASSYSSSFGEAFF
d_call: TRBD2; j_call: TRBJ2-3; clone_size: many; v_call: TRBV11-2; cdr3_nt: TGTGCCAGCAGCCCCGGAGCGGGGACCAGCCCGGATACGCAGTATTTT; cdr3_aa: CASSPGAGTSPDTQYF
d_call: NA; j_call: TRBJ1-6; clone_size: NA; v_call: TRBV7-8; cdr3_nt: TGTGCCAGCAGCTTGGGGGTGGGGGCAGGAGGGAATTCACCCCTCCACTTT; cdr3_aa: CASSLGVGAGGNSPLHF
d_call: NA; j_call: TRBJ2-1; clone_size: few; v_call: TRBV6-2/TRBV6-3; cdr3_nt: TGTGCCAGCAGTCTCACCCCCCGGGACTTCGGATCCAATGAGCAGTTCTTC; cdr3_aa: CASSLTPRDFGSNEQFF
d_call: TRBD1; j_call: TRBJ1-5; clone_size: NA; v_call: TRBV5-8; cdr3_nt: TGTGCCAGCAGCTCCGGACAGGCCTTCAATCAGCCCCAGCATTTT; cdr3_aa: CASSSGQAFNQPQHF
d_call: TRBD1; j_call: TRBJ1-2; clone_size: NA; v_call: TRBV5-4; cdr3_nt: TGTGCCAGCAGCTCCGAGCAGGGGGACTATGGCTACACCTTC; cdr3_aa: CASSSEQGDYGYTF
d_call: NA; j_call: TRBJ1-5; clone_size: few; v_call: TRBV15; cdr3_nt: TGTGCCACCAGCAGCCCAGAAGGAACAGGGTCCCTAAGCAATCAGCCCCAGCATTTT; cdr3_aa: CATSSPEGTGSLSNQPQHF
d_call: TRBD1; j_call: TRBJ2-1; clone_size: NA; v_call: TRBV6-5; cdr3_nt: TGTGCCAGCAGTTACTCGACAGGGGCCTATGAGCAGTTCTTC; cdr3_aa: CASSYSTGAYEQFF
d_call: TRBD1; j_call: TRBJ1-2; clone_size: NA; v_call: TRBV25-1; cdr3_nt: TGTGCCAGCAGTGAATTCGTAGGGACAGCTTATGGCTACACCTTC; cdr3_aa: CASSEFVGTAYGYTF
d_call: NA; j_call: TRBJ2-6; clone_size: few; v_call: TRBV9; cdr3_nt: TGTGCCAGTGGGGGGTACTCTGGGGCCAACGTCCTGACTTTC; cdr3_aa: CASGGYSGANVLTF
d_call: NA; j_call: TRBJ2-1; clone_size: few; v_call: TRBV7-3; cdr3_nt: TGTGCCAGCAGCGTCGCTGGGCTTGGAGAGTTTTACAATGAGCAGTTCTTC; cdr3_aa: CASSVAGLGEFYNEQFF
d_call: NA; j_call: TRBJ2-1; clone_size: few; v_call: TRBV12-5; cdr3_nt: TGTGCTAGTGGTTTGGATAGGGCCCTAAACTCCTACAATGAGCAGTTCTTC; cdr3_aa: CASGLDRALNSYNEQFF
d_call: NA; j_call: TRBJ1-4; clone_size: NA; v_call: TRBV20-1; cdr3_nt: TGCAGTGCTAGAGGGATGGGGGAAACTAATGAAAAACTGTTTTTT; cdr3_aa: CSARGMGETNEKLFF
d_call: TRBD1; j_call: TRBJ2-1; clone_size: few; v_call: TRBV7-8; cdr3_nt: TGTGCCAGCAGCGGAGAGGACAGGGCCGGGGATGAGCAGTTCTTC; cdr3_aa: CASSGEDRAGDEQFF
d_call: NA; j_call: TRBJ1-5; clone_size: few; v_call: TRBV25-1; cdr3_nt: TGTGCCAGCAACATGTATAGCAATCAGCCCCAGCATTTT; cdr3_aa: CASNMYSNQPQHF
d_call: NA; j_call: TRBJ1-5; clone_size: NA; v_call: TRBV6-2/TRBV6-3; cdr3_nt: TGTGCCAGCAGTTACGGCCCATTGAGCAATCAGCCCCAGCATTTT; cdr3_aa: CASSYGPLSNQPQHF
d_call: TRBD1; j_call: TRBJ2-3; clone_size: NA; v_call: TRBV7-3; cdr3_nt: TGTGCCAGCAGCCCGACAGGGGCCATCACAGATACGCAGTATTTT; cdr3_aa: CASSPTGAITDTQYF
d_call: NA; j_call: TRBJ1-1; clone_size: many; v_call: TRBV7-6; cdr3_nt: TGTGCCAGCAGCCCTAGACGGTATGAAGCTTTCTTT; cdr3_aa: CASSPRRYEAFF
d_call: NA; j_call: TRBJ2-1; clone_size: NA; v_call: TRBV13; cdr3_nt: TGTGCCAGCAGCCCAGAGGGCCACTACAATGAGCAGTTCTTC; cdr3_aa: CASSPEGHYNEQFF
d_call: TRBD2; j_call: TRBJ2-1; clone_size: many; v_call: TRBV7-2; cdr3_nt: TGTGCCAGCAGCTTTCCGGGGGGGCTGGGCTACAATGAGCAGTTCTTC; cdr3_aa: CASSFPGGLGYNEQFF
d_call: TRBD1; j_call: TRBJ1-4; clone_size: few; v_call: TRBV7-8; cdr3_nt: TGTGCCAGCAGCTCCCCTCGAGTGGGGACAGGGACATCTACTAATGAAAAACTGTTTTTT; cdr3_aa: CASSSPRVGTGTSTNEKLFF
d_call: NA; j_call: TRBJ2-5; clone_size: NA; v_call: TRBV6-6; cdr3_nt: TGTGCCAGCAGTAAAATCAGGGGTATTCAAGAGACCCAGTACTTC; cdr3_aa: CASSKIRGIQETQYF
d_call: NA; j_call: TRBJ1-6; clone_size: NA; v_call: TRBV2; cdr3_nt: TGTGCCAGCAGCTACAGACAGGCAGGAGCAGGTTCACCCCTCCACTTT; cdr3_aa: CASSYRQAGAGSPLHF
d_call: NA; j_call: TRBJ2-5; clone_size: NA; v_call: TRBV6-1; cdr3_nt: TGTGCCAGCAGTTCCGAATCCCCTGGACCTTCGGACCGGTACTTC; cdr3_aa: CASSSESPGPSDRYF
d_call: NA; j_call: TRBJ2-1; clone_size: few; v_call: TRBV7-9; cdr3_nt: TGTGCCAGCAGCTTAGACGAGGGGATTGGTGAGCAGTTCTTC; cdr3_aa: CASSLDEGIGEQFF
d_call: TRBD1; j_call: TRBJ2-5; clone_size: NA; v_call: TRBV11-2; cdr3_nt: TGTGCCACCCATCCGGGACAGACGTTAAGTGCTAAAGAGACCCAGTACTTC; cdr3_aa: CATHPGQTLSAKETQYF
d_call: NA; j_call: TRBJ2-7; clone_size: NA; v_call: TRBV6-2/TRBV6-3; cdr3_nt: TGTGCCAGCAGTTACTCGAGACTAGTCTACGAGCAGTACTTC; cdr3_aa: CASSYSRLVYEQYF
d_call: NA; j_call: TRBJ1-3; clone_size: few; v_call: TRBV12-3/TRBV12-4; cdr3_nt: TGTGCCAGCAGTTTTGACCCCGGTCCAAACAAACCTGGAAACACCATATATTTT; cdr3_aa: CASSFDPGPNKPGNTIYF
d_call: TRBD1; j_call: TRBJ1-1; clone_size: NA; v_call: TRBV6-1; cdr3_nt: TGTGCCAGCAAATTGACAGGGTTAAGTTATTTGGTGAGCACTGAAGCTTTCTTT; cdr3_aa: CASKLTGLSYLVSTEAFF
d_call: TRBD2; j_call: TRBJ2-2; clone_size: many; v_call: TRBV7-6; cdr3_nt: TGTGCCAGCAGTTCATTAGCGGGGGGACCAAGAACCGGGGAGCTGTTTTTT; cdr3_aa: CASSSLAGGPRTGELFF
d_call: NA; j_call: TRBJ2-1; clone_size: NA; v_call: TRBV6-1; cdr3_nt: TGTGCCAGCAGTCGTAGGAGGGAGTACAATGAGCAGTTCTTC; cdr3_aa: CASSRRREYNEQFF
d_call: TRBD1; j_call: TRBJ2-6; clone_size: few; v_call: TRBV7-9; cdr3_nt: TGTGCCAGCAGTTCCAGGGGGCCGCCCAACGTCCTGACTTTC; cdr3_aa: CASSSRGPPNVLTF
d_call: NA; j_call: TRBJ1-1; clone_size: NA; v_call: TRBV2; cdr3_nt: TGTGCCAGCAGTGAAGCTAGGGAAATGACTGAAGCTTTCTTT; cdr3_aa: CASSEAREMTEAFF
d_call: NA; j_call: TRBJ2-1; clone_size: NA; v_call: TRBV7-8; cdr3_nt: TGTGCCAGCAGCGTCCCGGGTCACGGGGTAGACAATGAGCAGTTCTTC; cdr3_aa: CASSVPGHGVDNEQFF
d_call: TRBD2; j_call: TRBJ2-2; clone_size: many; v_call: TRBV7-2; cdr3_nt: TGTGCCAGCAGCTCCCCTCTCGGGGCCATAGCGGGGGGCAGCACCGGGGAGCTGTTTTTT; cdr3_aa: CASSSPLGAIAGGSTGELFF
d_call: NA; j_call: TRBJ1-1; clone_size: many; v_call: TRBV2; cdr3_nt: TGTGCCAGCAGCGTGAACACTGAAGCTTTCTTT; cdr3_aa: CASSVNTEAFF
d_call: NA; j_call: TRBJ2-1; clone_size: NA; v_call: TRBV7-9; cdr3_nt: TGTGCCAGCAGCTTAGAGGTCCCGTCGGCCTACAATGAGCAGTTCTTC; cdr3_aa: CASSLEVPSAYNEQFF
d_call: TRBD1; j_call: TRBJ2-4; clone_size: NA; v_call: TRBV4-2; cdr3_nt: TGTGCCAGCAGCCATTCAGGGGGCTCGGACATTCAGTACTTC; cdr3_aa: CASSHSGGSDIQYF
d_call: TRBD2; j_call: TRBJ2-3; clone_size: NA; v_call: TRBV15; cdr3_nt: TGTGCCACCAGCAGTCTCCACCCGGCTAGCGGGGCGACAGATACGCAGTATTTT; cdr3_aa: CATSSLHPASGATDTQYF
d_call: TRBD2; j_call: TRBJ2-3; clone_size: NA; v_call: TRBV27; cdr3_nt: TGTGCCAGCAGTTTAGTCCAGCGGGGGGGCCGAGATACGCAGTATTTT; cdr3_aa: CASSLVQRGGRDTQYF
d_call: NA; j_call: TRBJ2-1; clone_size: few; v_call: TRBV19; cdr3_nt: TGTGCCAGTAGGCTGGGGGGTGTGGGGTACAATGAGCAGTTCTTC; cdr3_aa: CASRLGGVGYNEQFF
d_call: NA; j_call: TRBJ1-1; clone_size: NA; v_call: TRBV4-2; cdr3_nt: TGTGTCAGCAGCCAAGATCAGGGATTGAACACTGAAGCTTTCTTT; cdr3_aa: CVSSQDQGLNTEAFF
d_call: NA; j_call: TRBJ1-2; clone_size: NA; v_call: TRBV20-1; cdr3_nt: TGCAGTGCCCCCCGTGCCCGAGGCTATGGCTACACCTTC; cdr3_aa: CSAPRARGYGYTF